Each of the 22 T cell receptor beta chains below was sequenced from the same sample in a study of long-term antiretroviral therapy in people with HIV. Survey-level immunoSEQ v3.0 assays were run. This table comes from immunoSEQ multiplex PCR, and its TCRdb copy is limited to in-frame clones, with some not included. The sample holds tens of thousands of clones, more than 85% seen once. The source was unsorted PBMCs, collected about 5 years before starting antiretroviral therapy. The receptor set was obtained from a man over 45 with HIV.

The genes are TRBV27 and TRBJ1-2; 8 bases fit TRBD1. V lost 6 bases to trimming and J lost 4 bases; unmatched junction nucleotides: 10. CDR1 is MNHEY, CDR2 SMNVEV, per germline (reference sequence). CDR3 length: 15 amino acids. The CDR3 loop reads CASSTHRGRLYGYTF. DNA for the CDR3: TGTGCCAGCAGCACCCACAGGGGGAGGCTCTATGGCTACACCTTC.

The CDR3 reads CASSSASWGYTF. The CDR3 DNA reads as TGTGCCAGCAGTTCAGCGTCGTGGGGCTACACCTTC. V is TRBV2 and J is TRBJ1-2; D not certain. The length of the CDR3 is 12 residues. V lost 5 bases to trimming and J lost 8 bases, with 12 bases between them. Germline CDR1 SNHLY, CDR2 FYNNEI.

The chain couples TRBV9 to TRBJ1-4, with D tentatively TRBD1 (5 bases). Germline V gene data show CDR1 as SGDLS and CDR2 as YYNGEE. The V gene lost 0 bases and the J gene lost 8 bases, with 11 bases spanning the gap. This CDR3 region has 14 residues. The CDR3 protein is CASSVAGGGEKLFF. The CDR3 region has the DNA TGTGCCAGCAGCGTAGCCGGGGGTGGGGAAAAACTGTTTTTT. Complete variable domain (other parts from reference TRBV9 and TRBJ1-4): DSGVTQTPKHLITATGQRVTLRCSPRSGDLSVYWYQQSLDQGLQFLIQYYNGEERAKGNILERFSAQQFPDLHSELNLSSLELGDSALYFCASSVAGGGEKLFFGSGTQLSVL.

The chain uses TRBV4-1 and TRBJ2-7; TRBD1 is a possible D gene (6 bases). The CDR3 runs to 14 residues. The germline V and J ends were trimmed by 0 bases and 4 bases, with 10 bases remaining between them. Germline CDR1 and CDR2: MGHRA and YSYEKL. The CDR3 sequence: CASSQEGGRYEQYF. The DNA for the CDR3 is TGCGCCAGCAGCCAAGAAGGGGGAAGGTACGAGCAGTACTTC.

The chain has TRBV7-6 and TRBJ1-1; D not certain. The CDR3 sequence is 15 residues long. With 5 bases removed from V and 2 bases from J, the gap between germline ends came to 15 bases. Germline V gene sequence: CDR1 SGHVS, CDR2 FNYEAQ. The CDR3 nucleotides read TGTGCCAGCAGCCAAGGCCCAGGATTCAACACTGAAGCTTTCTTT. This encodes CASSQGPGFNTEAFF. The whole variable domain, filled in from reference TRBV7-6 and TRBJ1-1, reads GAGVSQSPRYKVTKRGQDVALRCDPISGHVSLYWYRQALGQGPEFLTYFNYEAQQDKSGLPNDRFSAERPEGSISTLTIQRTEQRDSAMYRCASSQGPGFNTEAFFGQGTRLTVV.

J is TRBJ2-3 and V is TRBV10-3; tentative D call: TRBD2 (6 bases). V gave up 6 bases and J gave up 6 bases, with 16 bases separating them. CDR1 and CDR2 from the germline V gene are ENHRY and SYGVKD. This CDR3 has 14 residues. The CDR3 here is CAISQPPSADTQYF. In DNA form, the CDR3 reads TGTGCCATCAGCCAACCCCCTAGCGCGGATACGCAGTATTTT.

V gene TRBV10-1 combines with J gene TRBJ2-1; D call uncertain. The CDR3 spans 14 residues. From germline, CDR1 is WNHNN and CDR2 SYGVQD (reference sequence). V was clipped by 0 bases and J by 7 bases, with 10 bases between them. CDR3 in DNA: TGCGCCAGCAGTGAGTCGCCGTACCGGAATGAGCAGTTCTTC. Amino acid sequence: CASSESPYRNEQFF.

The rearrangement links TRBV2 to TRBJ1-1; the D is unclear. CDR1 and CDR2 from the germline V gene are SNHLY and FYNNEI. Trimming left V 6 bases short and J 13 bases short, with 15 bases between. CDR3 length: 11 amino acids. DNA for the CDR3: TGTGCCAGCAGCTCCCACGGGATGCATTTCTTT. Translated: CASSSHGMHFF.

The V gene is TRBV6-5, the J gene TRBJ2-5; TRBD2 agrees at 7 bases. The CDR3 runs 15 residues. Germline V gives CDR1 MNHEY, CDR2 SVGAGI. V lost 5 bases and J lost 4; bases outside the gene matches: 10. The CDR3 DNA sequence: TGTGCCAGCAGTCGGCTGGCGGGCGGGGGAGAGACCCAGTACTTC. Residues: CASSRLAGGGETQYF.

V is TRBV4-1 and J is TRBJ1-3; 8 bases line up with TRBD1. Trimming took 5 bases from V and 5 from J; bases not matched to a gene: 8. The CDR3 is 15 residues long. Germline V lookup: CDR1 MGHRA, CDR2 YSYEKL. DNA of the CDR3: TGCGCCAGCAGCGACGAAGGACAGGGCAGAAACACCATATATTTT. The encoded protein is CASSDEGQGRNTIYF.

The chain recombines TRBV2 with TRBJ1-4; 7 nucleotides align to TRBD1. The CDR3 contains 15 residues. V lost 7 bases to trimming and J lost 8 bases; unmatched junction nucleotides: 13. Germline lookup yields CDR1 SNHLY and CDR2 FYNNEI. The CDR3 DNA follows: TGTGCCAGCATCGCCCTTGTAGGGGGCTCAGAAAAACTGTTTTTT. This sequence encodes CASIALVGGSEKLFF.

The chain uses TRBV7-3 and TRBJ2-1; D ambiguous. The V end lost 3 bases, the J end lost 2 bases, and 11 bases lay between the germline ends. This CDR3 is 15 amino acids long. The germline gives CDR1 SGHTA, CDR2 FQGTGA. CDR3 sequence: CASSFSYGAYNEQFF. Here the CDR3 DNA reads TGTGCCAGCAGCTTCTCCTACGGTGCCTACAATGAGCAGTTCTTC.

The chain uses TRBV19 and TRBJ1-5; the D is unclear. In germline, CDR1 is LNHDA, CDR2 SQIVND (reference sequence). Trimming removed 7 bases at V and 7 bases at J, with 26 bases between. The length of the CDR3 is 17 residues. CDR3 protein: CASNDSPNERRKQPQHF. Written as DNA, the CDR3 is TGTGCCAGTAACGACTCACCCAATGAACGTCGTAAGCAGCCCCAGCATTTT. The full variable domain, its missing parts supplied by reference TRBV19 and TRBJ1-5, is DGGITQSPKYLFRKEGQNVTLSCEQNLNHDAMYWYRQDPGQGLRLIYYSQIVNDFQKGDIAEGYSVSREKKESFPLTVTSAQKNPTAFYLCASNDSPNERRKQPQHFGDGTRLSIL.

The table lists this clone with a count of one. The chain uses TRBV7-2 and TRBJ1-3; D is unclear. CDR3 length: 15 amino acids. The germline V and J ends were trimmed by 2 bases and 8 bases, with 16 bases remaining between them. Per the germline V gene, CDR1 is SGHTA and CDR2 is FQGNSA. For the CDR3, the DNA is TGTGCCAGCAGCTTAAGTGCCGGGGAGTTAGACACCATATATTTT. Translated, it gives CASSLSAGELDTIYF. Full variable domain (outside the CDR3, taken from reference TRBV7-2 and TRBJ1-3): GAGVSQSPSNKVTEKGKDVELRCDPISGHTALYWYRQSLGQGLEFLIYFQGNSAPDKSGLPSDRFSAERTGGSVSTLTIQRTQQEDSAVYLCASSLSAGELDTIYFGEGSWLTVV.

The rearrangement joins TRBV5-1 to TRBJ2-3; D is uncertain. The length of the CDR3 is 15 residues. Germline CDR1 reads SGHRS; CDR2 reads YFSETQ. Trimming cost V 2 bases and J 1 base, with 11 bases left between them. CDR3 region: CASSFSSVRTDTQYF. The CDR3 DNA is TGCGCCAGCAGCTTTTCAAGTGTTCGCACAGATACGCAGTATTTT.

The CDR3 reads CASSVVGGGRVDTQYF. CDR3 sequence (DNA): TGTGCCAGCAGCGTAGTAGGGGGGGGTCGGGTAGATACGCAGTATTTT. The chain carries TRBV9 and TRBJ2-3, with a tentative D call TRBD2 (7 bases). The germline V gene has CDR1 SGDLS and CDR2 YYNGEE. The CDR3 spans 16 residues. The V gene lost 0 bases and the J gene lost 5 bases, with 16 bases spanning the gap. The variable domain in full, completed from reference TRBV9 and TRBJ2-3, reads DSGVTQTPKHLITATGQRVTLRCSPRSGDLSVYWYQQSLDQGLQFLIQYYNGEERAKGNILERFSAQQFPDLHSELNLSSLELGDSALYFCASSVVGGGRVDTQYFGPGTRLTVL.

This rearrangement joins TRBV4-1 to TRBJ2-7, with 7 bases fitting TRBD2. CDR1 is MGHRA, CDR2 YSYEKL, per germline. The V and J ends lost 4 bases and 5 bases, in that order; junction bases with no gene match: 11. The CDR3 is 15 amino acids. The CDR3 reads CASSLVPGLVDEQYF. The CDR3 coding sequence is TGCGCCAGCAGCCTAGTCCCAGGACTAGTCGACGAGCAGTACTTC.

J is TRBJ1-5 and V is TRBV7-3; tentative D call: TRBD1 (5 bases). CDR3 size: 13 residues. Trimming removed 3 bases from V and 7 bases from J, with 10 bases in between. Germline values: CDR1 SGHTA, CDR2 FQGTGA. CDR3 in DNA: TGTGCCAGCAGCTTCCAGTGGGGGCAGCCCCAGCATTTT. This codes for CASSFQWGQPQHF. The full variable domain, completed using reference TRBV7-3 and TRBJ1-5, is GAGVSQTPSNKVTEKGKYVELRCDPISGHTALYWYRQSLGQGPEFLIYFQGTGAADDSGLPNDRFFAVRPEGSVSTLKIQRTERGDSAVYLCASSFQWGQPQHFGDGTRLSIL.

The chain links TRBV10-3 to TRBJ1-3; D is perhaps TRBD1 (6 bases). This CDR3 comprises 13 residues. V dropped 3 bases and J dropped 7 bases, with 10 bases sitting between them. Germline assignment: CDR1 ENHRY and CDR2 SYGVKD. This CDR3 reads CAISDTGKNTIYF. CDR3 DNA: TGTGCCATCAGTGATACAGGGAAGAACACCATATATTTT.

This clone has a single count. This chain joins TRBV15 and TRBJ2-3; 9 nucleotides match TRBD1. Per the germline V gene, CDR1 is LNHNV and CDR2 is YYDKDF (reference sequence). This CDR3 is built from 18 residues. The junction had 14 bases not matched to a gene; V was cut back by 2 bases and J by 5 bases. CDR3 amino acids: CATSRITGVTGGRDTQYF. The CDR3 DNA reads as TGTGCCACCAGCAGAATCACGGGGGTGACAGGGGGTCGAGATACGCAGTATTTT.

This clone was counted once. The CDR3 spells CASSQSGGWDKLFF. CDR3 bases: TGTGCCAGCAGCCAGTCAGGGGGCTGGGATAAACTGTTTTTT. The rearrangement uses TRBV2 and TRBJ1-4; 8 bases are shared with TRBD1. The junction had 11 bases not matched to a gene; V was cut back by 6 bases and J by 11 bases. The CDR3 is 14 amino acids. Germline loops: CDR1 SNHLY, CDR2 FYNNEI.

The rearrangement joins TRBV9 to TRBJ2-7; possibly TRBD2 for D (6 bases). This CDR3 has 14 amino acids. V was cut by 4 bases and J by 3 bases, with 14 bases left in between. Looked up from germline, CDR1 is SGDLS and CDR2 is YYNGEE. CDR3: CASSPTIGGYEQYF. DNA of the CDR3: TGTGCCAGCAGCCCAACAATCGGGGGCTACGAGCAGTACTTC.